The clone carrying this T cell receptor (beta chain) was seen a few times. What it recognizes is unknown. The source of the sample is a study of T cells in Graves' hyperthyroidism and ophthalmopathy. Overall study context: Peripheral blood was secured at the point of initial diagnosis, before any treatment.

Hyperthyroidism patients were newly diagnosed, had disease duration under 2 months, and were aged 18 to 65 years. The study's findings and limits: The model made its ophthalmopathy prediction, and onset followed a median around 6.9 months later.

V lost 8 bases, J lost 4 bases, and 16 bases lay in between. The CDR3 is 14 residues long. Amplification of TCR beta CDR3 regions used RNA as the template. The HTBI primer set drove a first-round RT-PCR of the TCR CDR3. Each CDR3 protein gets one entry after TCRdb re-called the multiplex PCR reads with MiXCR. The sample holds 370,000 or so distinct CDR3 sequences; around an eighth are singletons and the top ten take around 21%. This chain uses TRBV12-3 or TRBV12-4 with TRBJ2-3; D remains unclear. This clonotype was obtained from a man between 25 and 39 years old with Graves' hyperthyroidism that later progressed to Graves' ophthalmopathy. The specimen sequenced was blood. The DNA of the CDR3 is TGTGCCAGCCTCCGGCAAGACAACCCAGATACGCAGTATTTT. Its protein product is CASLRQDNPDTQYF.